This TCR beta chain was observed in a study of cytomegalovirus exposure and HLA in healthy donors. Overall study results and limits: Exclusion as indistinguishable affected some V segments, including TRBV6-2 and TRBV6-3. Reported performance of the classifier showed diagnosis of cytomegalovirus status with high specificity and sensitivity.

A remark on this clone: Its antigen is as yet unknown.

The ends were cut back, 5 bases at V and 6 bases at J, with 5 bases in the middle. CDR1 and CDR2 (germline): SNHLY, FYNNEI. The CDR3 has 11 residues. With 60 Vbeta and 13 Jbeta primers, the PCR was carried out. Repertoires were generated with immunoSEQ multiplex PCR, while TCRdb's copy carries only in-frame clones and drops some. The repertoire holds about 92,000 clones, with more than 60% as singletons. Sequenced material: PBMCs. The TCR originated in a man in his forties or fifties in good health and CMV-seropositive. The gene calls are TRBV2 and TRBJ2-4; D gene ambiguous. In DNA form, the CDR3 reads TGTGCCAGCAGTCAGTTAAACATTCAGTACTTC. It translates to CASSQLNIQYF.